The T cell receptor beta chain described here comes from a study of blood T cell repertoires in COVID-19. Authors' methods: By means of reference gene primer amplification, nucleated cell counts were estimated. TCRdb keeps only in-frame clones here, not all; method: immunoSEQ multiplex PCR. The V and J calls and clone size come from that table; D and trimming were worked out from the DNA. Of approximately 69,000 clones listed, roughly 80% were seen once; the top ten hold 1.5% to 2%. Per the germline V gene, CDR1 is SGDLS and CDR2 is YYNGEE. Trimming pared 0 bases from V and 4 bases from J, leaving 11 bases between. The length of the CDR3 is 15 residues. This clone came up once.

The TCR originated in a woman aged 55-70 years with acute or convalescent COVID-19. Material for sequencing was peripheral blood. V and J are TRBV9 and TRBJ1-5; D unresolved. The CDR3 loop is CASSVDPAGNQPQHF. The CDR3 bases are TGTGCCAGCAGCGTAGACCCAGCAGGAAATCAGCCCCAGCATTTT.